Listed below are T cell receptor beta chains from one sample, sequenced in a study of blood T cell repertoires in COVID-19. The assay was immunoSEQ multiplex PCR, and TCRdb's table has in-frame clones only and misses some. The sample includes 150,000 to 200,000 clones, about 91% of them seen just once. The specimen was peripheral blood. All receptors come from a woman aged 25 to 39 with acute or convalescent COVID-19. The CDR3 runs from the conserved cysteine through the conserved F or W. The order of the fields is V gene, J gene, clone size, D gene, CDR3 DNA, CDR3 protein. D genes are given only for firm matches. Expanded clones are given a class, and other clones once, few, many or no size at all.

TRBV7-9,TRBJ2-3,NA,TRBD2,TGTGCCAGCGGGTCGGGAGGGAGCACAGATACGCAGTATTTT,CASGSGGSTDTQYF
TRBV9,TRBJ2-7,NA,TRBD1,TGTGCCAGCAGCCCGGGACAGCGGATGCTGCAGTACTTC,CASSPGQRMLQYF
TRBV29-1,TRBJ2-2,NA,NA,TGCAGCGTTGAAAGGGACTTCAACACCGGGGAGCTGTTTTTT,CSVERDFNTGELFF
TRBV7-9,TRBJ2-3,NA,TRBD2,TGTGCCAGCAGCTTAGGGAGGTCTAGCGGAACCTCTGGCACAGATACGCAGTATTTT,CASSLGRSSGTSGTDTQYF
TRBV2,TRBJ1-1,NA,TRBD1,TGTGCCAGCAGAGGGGGCAATGAAGCTTTCTTT,CASRGGNEAFF
TRBV5-6,TRBJ2-1,NA,NA,TGTGCCAGCAGCTTCTTCAATGAGCAGTTCTTC,CASSFFNEQFF
TRBV5-1,TRBJ1-5,NA,NA,TGCGCCAGCAGCCCGACAGTTTATAGCAATCAGCCCCAGCATTTT,CASSPTVYSNQPQHF
TRBV7-9,TRBJ2-7,NA,TRBD1,TGTGCCAGCAGCTCTGACAGGGGGGCCTACGAGCAGTACTTC,CASSSDRGAYEQYF
TRBV19,TRBJ2-1,NA,NA,TGTGCCAGTAGTATAGAGTCCTACTACAATGAGCAGTTCTTC,CASSIESYYNEQFF
TRBV29-1,TRBJ1-4,few,NA,NA,CSVGQGAGGVVF
TRBV30,TRBJ2-7,NA,TRBD2,TGTGCCTGGGGACTAGATTTCTACGAGCAGTACTTC,CAWGLDFYEQYF
TRBV15,TRBJ2-2,NA,NA,TGTGCCACCAGCAGAGAAGGACAGTACGTTAACACCGGGGAGCTGTTTTTT,CATSREGQYVNTGELFF
TRBV5-1,TRBJ2-2,NA,NA,TGCGCCAGCAGCACTTTACAGGGAACCGGGGAGCTGTTTTTT,CASSTLQGTGELFF
TRBV11-1,TRBJ1-1,NA,TRBD1,TGTGCCAGCAGCTTTAGGCCAGGGGGAAGTACTGAAGCTTTCTTT,CASSFRPGGSTEAFF
TRBV19,TRBJ2-4,NA,TRBD1,TGTGCCAGTAGTCCCACAGGGGGCAGCATTCAGTACTTC,CASSPTGGSIQYF
TRBV6-1,TRBJ2-3,NA,NA,TGTGCCAGCAGTGACCAGATGGGGACTGCGTTCACAGATACGCAGTATTTT,CASSDQMGTAFTDTQYF
TRBV5-1,TRBJ2-7,NA,TRBD1,TGCGCCAGCAGCGTACAGGGGGAGCACTACGAGCAGTACTTC,CASSVQGEHYEQYF
TRBV11-2,TRBJ2-7,NA,NA,TGTGCCAGCAGCTTATACGCAGGGCGCGACGAGCAGTACTTC,CASSLYAGRDEQYF
TRBV6-5,TRBJ1-1,NA,NA,TGTGCCAGCACGGGGGACACTGAAGCTTTCTTT,CASTGDTEAFF
TRBV6-5,TRBJ1-1,NA,TRBD1,TGTGCTACCAGGGGGGCCGGGGCGGGCACTGAAGCTTTCTTT,CATRGAGAGTEAFF
TRBV11-2,TRBJ2-1,once,NA,TGTGCCAGCAGCGAAATGACAGTAAACAATGAGCAGTTCTTC,CASSEMTVNNEQFF
TRBV10-2,TRBJ2-5,NA,TRBD2,TGCGCCAGCGCTCGGGTCGGGACTAGCGGACACTTC,CASARVGTSGHF
TRBV7-9,TRBJ1-1,NA,NA,TGTGCCAGCAGCTTACCCGAAGGGGGAAACGCTGAAGCTTTCTTT,CASSLPEGGNAEAFF
TRBV28,TRBJ2-4,NA,NA,TGTGCCAGCAGTTTAAAACTGCCGGGAAACATTCAGTACTTC,CASSLKLPGNIQYF
TRBV10-3,TRBJ2-5,NA,TRBD2,TGTGCCATCAGCGGGAGGAGCCAAGAGACCCAGTACTTC,CAISGRSQETQYF
TRBV2,TRBJ2-7,NA,TRBD2,TGTGCCAGCACGGGGGCGGGAGGCAACTACGAGCAGTACTTC,CASTGAGGNYEQYF
TRBV7-2,TRBJ1-2,NA,NA,TGTGCCAGCAGCTTACAAGGGGACTATGGCTACACCTTC,CASSLQGDYGYTF
TRBV28,TRBJ2-3,NA,TRBD2,TGTGCCAGCAGTGTCGGGACTAGCCTGGATACGCAGTATTTT,CASSVGTSLDTQYF
TRBV14,TRBJ1-4,NA,NA,TGTGCCAGCAGCTCGTCAGGGGCGAGTGAAAAACTGTTTTTT,CASSSSGASEKLFF
TRBV5-8,TRBJ2-3,NA,NA,TGTGCCAGCAGCTTGGCCCAGGCGACAGATACGCAGTATTTT,CASSLAQATDTQYF
TRBV7-6,TRBJ2-1,NA,NA,TGTGCCAGCAGCTTAGGTCAGGTGGGTTCGAGTGAGCAGTTCTTC,CASSLGQVGSSEQFF
TRBV12-3/TRBV12-4,TRBJ2-1,NA,NA,TGTGCCAGCAGCGGCTACAATGAGCAGTTCTTC,CASSGYNEQFF
TRBV30,TRBJ2-1,NA,TRBD2,TGTGCCTGGAGGACTAGCGGATTATACAATGAGCAGTTCTTC,CAWRTSGLYNEQFF
TRBV6-2/TRBV6-3,TRBJ2-2,once,NA,TGTGCCAGCAGTTACTCGAAGCCATCAGGTGGGGAGCTGTTTTTT,CASSYSKPSGGELFF
TRBV5-8,TRBJ2-1,few,TRBD2,TGTGCCAGCAGCTTGGAGGAGACTAGCGGGAGAAAGGAGCAGTTCTTC,CASSLEETSGRKEQFF
TRBV6-5,TRBJ2-7,few,TRBD2,TGTGCCAGCAGTTCCGGACTAGGCACCTACGAGCAGTACTTC,CASSSGLGTYEQYF
TRBV27,TRBJ2-5,NA,TRBD2,TGTGCCAGCAGTTTAGGTAGCGGGAGTGGAGAGACCCAGTACTTC,CASSLGSGSGETQYF
TRBV28,TRBJ2-7,NA,NA,TGTGCCAGCAGTTTACTCGTGAGCTACGAGCAGTACTTC,CASSLLVSYEQYF
TRBV14,TRBJ1-6,few,TRBD1,TGTGCCAGCAGCCGCCCGGACAGGGGGGGAAATTCACCCCTCCACTTT,CASSRPDRGGNSPLHF
TRBV5-1,TRBJ2-5,NA,NA,TGCGCCAGCAGCTTTGGGGCGCAAGAGACCCAGTACTTC,CASSFGAQETQYF
TRBV5-6,TRBJ2-1,NA,TRBD2,TGTGCCAGCAGCTTGGTTCCTAGCGGGTCTTATGAGCAGTTCTTC,CASSLVPSGSYEQFF
TRBV7-9,TRBJ2-2,NA,NA,TGTGCCAGCAGCTTATCCGAGAGTATGATAACCGGGGAGCTGTTTTTT,CASSLSESMITGELFF
TRBV15,TRBJ2-1,NA,TRBD1,TGTGCCACCAGCGCCGGGACAGGGTTCGACAATGAGCAGTTCTTC,CATSAGTGFDNEQFF
TRBV11-1,TRBJ2-1,NA,TRBD2,TGTGCCAGCAGCGACCCGGGACTAACTGGCAATGAGCAGTTCTTC,CASSDPGLTGNEQFF
TRBV4-1,TRBJ2-3,NA,NA,TGCGCCAGCAGCCAGAGGGGCACAGATACGCAGTATTTT,CASSQRGTDTQYF
TRBV2,TRBJ2-1,NA,NA,TGTGCCCTCGCCGGGACTCTCGACAATGAGCAGTTCTTC,CALAGTLDNEQFF
TRBV3-1/TRBV3-2,TRBJ2-1,once,TRBD2,TGTGCCAGCAGCCAACTAGCGGGCAATGAGCAGTTCTTC,CASSQLAGNEQFF
TRBV6-1,TRBJ2-7,NA,TRBD1,TGTGCCAGCAGTGAAGGGACAGGGCCCTACGAGCAGTACTTC,CASSEGTGPYEQYF
TRBV28,TRBJ2-7,NA,NA,TGTGCCAGCAGTTTGGGTACAGGGAGGGGGTACTTC,CASSLGTGRGYF
TRBV6-5,TRBJ1-5,NA,TRBD1,TGTGCCGGGGGCGGACAGGTGCACAATCAGCCCCAGCATTTT,CAGGGQVHNQPQHF
TRBV7-9,TRBJ1-2,NA,TRBD1,TGTGCCAGCAGCTCAGGACAGGAGACAATCTATGGCTACACCTTC,CASSSGQETIYGYTF
TRBV5-1,TRBJ2-2,NA,NA,TGCGCCAGCAGCTTGGCAGTGAACACCGGGGAGCTGTTTTTT,CASSLAVNTGELFF
TRBV5-1,TRBJ2-2,NA,NA,TGCGCCAGCAGCTTGGTCCCACTAGGCAGGGAGCTGTTTTTT,CASSLVPLGRELFF